A selection of T cell receptor beta chains follows, all from one sample in a study of cytomegalovirus exposure and HLA in healthy donors. Only in-frame clones appear in the TCRdb table, and some are missing; sequencing was by immunoSEQ multiplex PCR. The table includes under 100,000 clones, around two thirds detected once. Specimen: PBMCs. Receptors were obtained from a woman between 25 and 40 years old in good health and CMV-seropositive. CDR3s include the opening cysteine and the closing phenylalanine or tryptophan. D genes are given only for firm matches. Some rows have no size entry. The others give once, few or many, or a class for an expanded clone.

J	D	size	V	CDR3	DNA
TRBJ1-2	-	few	TRBV7-9	CSSSPVRDGYTF	TGTTCCAGCAGCCCAGTCAGGGATGGCTACACCTTC
TRBJ2-2	TRBD2	many	TRBV7-3	CASSLAGGPGELFF	TGTGCCAGCAGCTTAGCGGGGGGGCCCGGGGAGCTGTTTTTT
TRBJ2-3	TRBD2	-	TRBV5-4	CASSPGLAGGLADTQYF	TGTGCCAGCAGCCCAGGACTAGCGGGGGGCTTGGCAGATACGCAGTATTTT
TRBJ1-6	-	-	TRBV30	CAGRVGGSAYNSPLHF	TGTGCCGGCCGCGTGGGAGGGAGCGCCTATAATTCACCCCTCCACTTT
TRBJ2-3	TRBD2	-	TRBV6-4	CASSDNGGATDTQYF	TGTGCCAGCAGTGACAACGGGGGGGCCACAGATACGCAGTATTTT
TRBJ2-1	-	-	TRBV5-5	CASSGPRLNEQFF	TGTGCCAGCAGCGGCCCGCGGCTCAATGAGCAGTTCTTC
TRBJ1-5	TRBD1	-	TRBV5-1	CASSLAGQGEQPQHF	TGCGCCAGCAGCTTGGCGGGGCAGGGGGAACAGCCCCAGCATTTT
TRBJ2-5	TRBD2	few	TRBV5-1	CASSLSAGGQETQYF	TGCGCCAGCAGCTTGTCAGCGGGGGGGCAAGAGACCCAGTACTTC
TRBJ2-7	-	-	TRBV9	CASSGGGRDEQYF	TGTGCCAGCAGCGGGGGGGGGCGCGACGAGCAGTACTTC
TRBJ2-5	TRBD1	-	TRBV6-5	CASSYAGTARETQYF	TGTGCCAGCAGTTACGCTGGGACAGCTAGGGAGACCCAGTACTTC
TRBJ1-1	-	-	TRBV4-1	CASSLGGAMNTEAFF	TGCGCCAGCAGCTTAGGGGGAGCCATGAACACTGAAGCTTTCTTT
TRBJ1-1	-	-	TRBV11-2	CASSPLGGNTEAFF	TGTGCCAGCAGCCCTCTGGGGGGGAACACTGAAGCTTTCTTT
TRBJ1-1	-	few	TRBV10-3	CAISGADNTEAFF	TGTGCCATCAGTGGGGCAGACAACACTGAAGCTTTCTTT
TRBJ2-1	TRBD2	-	TRBV9	CASSVGLAGGSEQFF	TGTGCCAGCAGCGTAGGACTAGCGGGGGGGAGCGAGCAGTTCTTC
TRBJ2-7	TRBD2	-	TRBV10-3	CAVTGGDYEQYF	TGTGCCGTAACGGGGGGGGACTACGAGCAGTACTTC
TRBJ1-5	-	-	TRBV19	CASTRVHSGNQPQHF	TGTGCCAGTACCCGGGTCCATTCGGGCAATCAGCCCCAGCATTTT
TRBJ2-6	TRBD1	-	TRBV28	CASRGGQGASGANVLTF	TGTGCCAGCAGGGGGGGACAGGGAGCCTCTGGGGCCAACGTCCTGACTTTC
TRBJ1-1	TRBD1	-	TRBV11-2	CASSSNRGARAEAFF	TGTGCCAGCAGCTCAAACAGGGGGGCAAGGGCTGAAGCTTTCTTT
TRBJ2-1	TRBD2	-	TRBV5-1	CASSLVGGGSSYNEQFF	TGCGCCAGCAGCTTGGTTGGCGGGGGGAGCTCCTACAATGAGCAGTTCTTC
TRBJ1-1	-	-	TRBV4-2	CASSQEGAANTEAFF	TGTGCCAGCAGCCAAGAAGGGGCAGCGAACACTGAAGCTTTCTTT
TRBJ2-2	-	few	TRBV6-6	CASSYARDTGELFF	TGTGCCAGCAGTTATGCCAGGGACACCGGGGAGCTGTTTTTT
TRBJ2-7	-	-	TRBV28	CASSWRGSSYEQYF	TGTGCCAGCAGTTGGAGAGGGAGCTCCTACGAGCAGTACTTC
TRBJ1-2	-	once	TRBV6-5	CASKTAGGGYTF	TGTGCCAGCAAGACTGCCGGGGGTGGCTACACCTTC
TRBJ2-3	TRBD2	-	TRBV5-1	CATRTSGVPDTQYF	TGCGCCACCCGGACTAGCGGGGTCCCAGATACGCAGTATTTT
TRBJ2-3	TRBD2	-	TRBV4-3	CASSQEPPGLAGTDTQYF	TGCGCCAGCAGCCAAGAGCCACCGGGACTAGCGGGGACAGATACGCAGTATTTT